A single sample gave rise to the 13 T cell receptor beta chains below, sequenced in a study of cytomegalovirus exposure and HLA in healthy donors. This table comes from immunoSEQ multiplex PCR, and its TCRdb copy is limited to in-frame clones, with some not included. This sample has under 50,000 clones, with 94% found just once. The sequencing sample was made of PBMCs. The receptors here all came from a woman aged 18-29 years in good health and CMV-seropositive.

The genes are TRBV19 and TRBJ1-2; D remains unclear. CDR1 and CDR2 (germline): LNHDA, SQIVND (reference sequence). Deletions cut 3 bases from V and 3 bases from J, with 8 bases between. This CDR3 is 13 amino acids long. The CDR3 DNA reads as TGTGCCAGTAGTATTGGAGCAGACTATGGCTACACCTTC. It is translated as CASSIGADYGYTF.

V is TRBV19 and J is TRBJ1-5, with D tentatively TRBD1 (5 bases). Trimming took 2 bases from V and 4 from J, leaving 9 bases between them. Looked up from germline, CDR1 is LNHDA and CDR2 is SQIVND (reference sequence). The length of the CDR3 is 14 residues. The CDR3 DNA sequence: TGTGCCAGTAGTATAAGCGGGGGAAATCAGCCCCAGCATTTT. It translates to CASSISGGNQPQHF.

Of note for this clone: At one end, the junction sequence differs from germline, possibly due to a read error. V gene TRBV6-1 combines with J gene TRBJ2-1, with TRBD2 matching 10 bases. The CDR3 runs 14 residues. The germline V gene has CDR1 MNHNS and CDR2 SASEGT. In DNA, the CDR3 is TGTGCCAGCAGTTTGAAGCTAGCGGGAGTTGGGAGGGTCTTC. It yields the protein CASSLKLAGVGRVF.

The chain carries TRBV29-1 and TRBJ2-2; D remains unclear. The CDR3 runs 16 residues. The germline gives CDR1 SQVTM, CDR2 ANQGSEA. Between the trimmed V and J ends, which lost 5 bases and 0 bases, there was a span of 16 bases. The CDR3 is CSVSEGYDPNTGELFF. The CDR3 nucleotides read TGCAGCGTTAGCGAAGGCTACGACCCGAACACCGGGGAGCTGTTTTTT.

The chain joins TRBV28 to TRBJ2-7; a possible D gene is TRBD2 (6 bases). The CDR3 spans 14 residues. Trimming removed 6 bases at V and 2 bases at J, with 14 bases between. Germline lookup yields CDR1 MDHEN and CDR2 SYDVKM. The chain's CDR3 is CASRFRGTTYEQYF. CDR3 DNA: TGTGCCAGCAGATTCCGCGGGACGACCTACGAGCAGTACTTC.

The chain uses TRBV5-4 and TRBJ2-7; no clear D gene. Trimming removed 2 bases at V and 2 bases at J, with 14 bases between. CDR1 is SGHNT and CDR2 is YYREEE in the germline V gene (reference sequence). This CDR3 contains 15 residues. The CDR3: CASSLDFSPPYEQYF. CDR3 nucleotides: TGTGCCAGCAGCTTAGACTTTTCCCCGCCCTACGAGCAGTACTTC.

The chain has TRBV6-1 and TRBJ1-5; possibly TRBD1 for D (5 bases). The length of the CDR3 is 14 residues. CDR1 and CDR2 from the germline V gene are MNHNS and SASEGT. The V end lost 4 bases, the J end lost 0 bases, and 7 bases lay between the germline ends. CDR3 DNA: TGTGCCAGCAGTGCGACAGATAGCAATCAGCCCCAGCATTTT. Protein product: CASSATDSNQPQHF.

The CDR3 DNA sequence: TGTGCCAGCAGTCCGACAGCTCTGAGAGGCTACACCTTC. Translated: CASSPTALRGYTF. The genes are TRBV2 and TRBJ1-2, with TRBD1 as a possible D gene (5 bases). Trimming cost V 5 bases and J 8 bases, with 15 bases left between them. The CDR3 loop spans 13 amino acids. The germline gives CDR1 SNHLY, CDR2 FYNNEI.

V usage is TRBV6-1 and J usage is TRBJ1-4, with D possibly matching TRBD1 (5 bases). Looked up from germline, CDR1 is MNHNS and CDR2 is SASEGT. Trimming shortened V by 4 bases and J by 7 bases, and 13 bases separated the two germline ends. The CDR3 covers 14 residues. Written as DNA, the CDR3 is TGTGCCAGCAGTGGGCGACAGAAGGGTGAAAAACTGTTTTTT. It translates to CASSGRQKGEKLFF.

The V gene is TRBV5-4, the J gene TRBJ2-1; TRBD1 matches 9 bases. V lost 3 bases and J lost 6; bases outside the gene matches: 13. Per germline, CDR1 SGHNT and CDR2 YYREEE (reference sequence). The CDR3 is 17 residues long. The CDR3 loop reads CASSSTMGQGPFNEQFF. In nucleotides, the CDR3 is TGTGCCAGCAGCTCGACAATGGGACAGGGCCCTTTCAATGAGCAGTTCTTC.

This chain links TRBV5-8 with TRBJ1-4; D is undetermined. CDR3 length: 17 residues. The ends were cut back, 4 bases at V and 1 base at J, with 17 bases in the middle. Germline CDR1 SGHTS, CDR2 YDEGEE. The CDR3 nucleotides are TGTGCCAGCAGCCCAGACCCTCGAGGCAAAACTAATGAAAAACTGTTTTTT. Residues: CASSPDPRGKTNEKLFF.

This clone was counted once. This rearrangement joins TRBV27 to TRBJ2-5; perhaps TRBD2 as D (5 bases). Between the trimmed V and J ends, which lost 0 bases and 3 bases, there was a span of 14 bases. The CDR3 runs 16 residues. Germline loops: CDR1 MNHEY, CDR2 SMNVEV (reference sequence). The CDR3 loop reads CASSLSITGFKETQYF. Written as DNA, the CDR3 is TGTGCCAGCAGTTTATCGATAACGGGGTTTAAAGAGACCCAGTACTTC.

The chain uses TRBV29-1 and TRBJ2-5, with D tentatively TRBD2 (5 bases). Germline CDR1 is SQVTM and CDR2 is ANQGSEA. V lost 7 bases and J lost 5, with 14 bases in between. The CDR3 contains 12 residues. The CDR3 loop is CSAEASFETQYF. DNA of the CDR3: TGCAGCGCGGAGGCTAGCTTCGAGACCCAGTACTTC.